The entry below describes one T cell receptor (beta chain). Its antigen remains unknown. This entry belongs to a study of early T cells in non-severe SARS-CoV-2 infection. The study's findings and limits: A preference for anti-spike CD8 responses marked VDJdb matching, which missed private and CD4 specificities.

The CDR3 runs to 15 residues. Germline CDR1 SGHVS, CDR2 FQNEAQ. V was cut by 1 base and J by 5 bases, with 14 bases left in between. Attachment of unique molecular identifiers to individual cDNA molecules was performed. TCRdb reanalysed the 5' RACE reads using MiXCR and keeps one entry per CDR3 protein. The sample records about 98,000 distinct CDR3 sequences, approximately 10% being singletons. The material sequenced was whole blood. The clonotype was recovered from an adult who was a healthcare worker with PCR-confirmed SARS-CoV-2 infection or an uninfected control (not recorded which). The rearrangement uses TRBV7-8 and TRBJ1-2; D is undetermined. CDR3 region: CASSLGQALRYGYTF. The CDR3 DNA is TGTGCCAGCAGCTTAGGTCAGGCCCTTCGGTATGGCTACACCTTC. The full variable domain, completed using reference TRBV7-8 and TRBJ1-2, is GAGVSQSPRYKVAKRGQDVALRCDPISGHVSLFWYQQALGQGPEFLTYFQNEAQLDKSGLPSDRFFAERPEGSVSTLKIQRTQQEDSAVYLCASSLGQALRYGYTFGSGTRLTVV.